This record covers a single TCR beta chain. Its antigen is currently unknown. Germline V CDR1 and CDR2: LNHNV, YYDKDF (reference sequence). The CDR3 extends over 19 amino acids. Germline trimming cut 0 bases from V and 1 base from J; bases unmatched to any gene: 8. The data are from a study of sequential checkpoint blockade in melanoma. The overall study: Both treatment sequences were followed by maintenance nivolumab. Twenty-two patients had matched tumor biopsies before treatment and at week 13 after nivolumab or ipilimumab alone. Study findings and constraints: In arm A, pretreatment tumor clonality was associated with response. PD-L1 staining and CD8+ counts, not mutational load, tracked tumor T-cell clonality.

Clones were sequenced by immunoSEQ multiplex PCR, and TCRdb holds only the in-frame ones, with some missing. Among more than 2,500 clones listed, approximately 22% were seen once. The treatment was: randomized to nivolumab then ipilimumab (arm A) or the reverse (arm B). The rearrangement uses TRBV15 and TRBJ2-6; 8 bases match TRBD1. This material consisted of tumor tissue (inferred from file names), taken from a patient given nivolumab and ipilimumab in sequence. This sequence was found in a human patient with melanoma. Some clones in this sample may be carry-over from other donors' samples. DNA for the CDR3: TGTGCCACCAGCAGAGAGGGAAGGGACAGGCTGTCTGGGGCCAACGTCCTGACTTTC. Protein: CATSREGRDRLSGANVLTF.